The source of this T cell receptor beta chain is a study of beta chain features in type 1 diabetes. The ends lost 3 bases at V and 3 bases at J; junction bases unmatched: 1. This CDR3 region has 13 residues. The germline gives CDR1 KGHSH, CDR2 LQKENI. As every portion of the isolated RNA was reverse transcribed, the sequencing read expressed TCRB transcripts. Assay used: immunoSEQ multiplex PCR; TCRdb lists only in-frame clones, some missing. The repertoire includes 400,000 to 550,000 clones, about 10% of them detected once, and approximately 0.05% sits in the top ten. Sorting that relied on CD45RO/CCR7/CD25/CD127/CD95/CD27 yielded CD4+ naive, central memory, regulatory and stem cell-like memory cells.

The receptor comes from a woman under 30 in good health. The chain carries TRBV18 and TRBJ1-2, with 7 bases that match TRBD1. Sequenced input: naive CD4+ T cells from blood. CDR3 nucleotide sequence: TGTGCCAGCTCACCGACAGGGCACTATGGCTACACCTTC. This translates into CASSPTGHYGYTF.